One and the same sample provided the 10 T cell receptor beta chains below, sequenced in a study of beta chain features in type 1 diabetes. The authors reverse transcribed all of the isolated RNA, so sequencing captured expressed TCRB transcripts. The assay was immunoSEQ multiplex PCR, and TCRdb's table has in-frame clones only and misses some. The profile covers roughly 310,000 clones, with roughly 9.6% appearing a single time and approximately 0.016% taken by the ten largest. Sequenced input: naive CD4+ T cells from blood. Source of these receptors: a woman aged 25 to 39 in good health.

The table lists this clone with a few counts. The chain carries TRBV14 and TRBJ2-7, with TRBD2 matching 9 bases. CDR3 length: 10 residues. Germline assignment: CDR1 SGHDN and CDR2 FVKESK. The trim removed 8 bases at V and 12 bases at J, leaving 5 bases unmatched. The CDR3 protein is CASGASGMYF. The CDR3 nucleotides read TGTGCCAGCGGTGCTAGCGGGATGTACTTC.

This clone was seen a few times. The rearrangement joins TRBV5-1 to TRBJ2-1, with a possible D match to TRBD2 (6 bases). From germline, CDR1 is SGHRS and CDR2 YFSETQ. V was trimmed by 6 bases and J by 0 bases, leaving 13 bases between them. This CDR3 contains 15 residues. The CDR3 is CASNRERPSYNEQFF. The CDR3 DNA reads as TGCGCCAGCAATCGGGAGAGGCCCTCCTACAATGAGCAGTTCTTC.

V gene TRBV7-2 combines with J gene TRBJ2-7; 8 bases fit TRBD1. CDR1 is SGHTA and CDR2 is FQGNSA in the germline V gene. The CDR3 loop spans 14 amino acids. J gave up 2 bases and V 3 bases, and 3 bases lay outside the gene matches. The CDR3 bases are TGTGCCAGCAGCTTTGGGACAGGACCCTACGAGCAGTACTTC. Amino acids: CASSFGTGPYEQYF. The full variable domain, in which reference TRBV7-2 and TRBJ2-7 provide the parts outside the CDR3, is GAGVSQSPSNKVTEKGKDVELRCDPISGHTALYWYRQSLGQGLEFLIYFQGNSAPDKSGLPSDRFSAERTGGSVSTLTIQRTQQEDSAVYLCASSFGTGPYEQYFGPGTRLTVT.

In its sample, this clone was seen a few times. The rearrangement links TRBV27 to TRBJ2-5; D unclear. The germline V and J ends were trimmed by 4 bases and 0 bases, with 6 bases remaining between them. The CDR3 runs 13 residues. Per the germline V gene, CDR1 is MNHEY and CDR2 is SMNVEV (reference sequence). CDR3 bases: TGTGCCAGCAGTTGGGCCTACCAAGAGACCCAGTACTTC. Translation: CASSWAYQETQYF.

This rearrangement joins TRBV18 to TRBJ2-3, with a tentative D call TRBD1 (6 bases). The V end was cut by 2 bases, the J end by 4 bases, with 16 bases between. This CDR3 contains 16 residues. Germline V CDR1 and CDR2: KGHSH, LQKENI. This CDR3 is CASSPGPRGDADTQYF. DNA for the CDR3: TGTGCCAGCTCACCAGGGCCCAGGGGTGATGCAGATACGCAGTATTTT.

The chain carries TRBV4-3 and TRBJ2-7, with TRBD1 as a possible D gene (5 bases). The V gene lost 1 base and the J gene lost 4 bases, with 11 bases spanning the gap. CDR3 size: 14 residues. The germline V gene encodes CDR1 LGHNA and CDR2 YSLEER. In nucleotides, the CDR3 is TGCGCCAGCAGCCAAGTTCAGGGTTCATACGAGCAGTACTTC. It codes for CASSQVQGSYEQYF.

The genes are TRBV28 and TRBJ2-7; D ambiguous. V was cut by 4 bases and J by 3 bases, with 7 bases left in between. This CDR3 contains 12 residues. CDR1 and CDR2 (germline): MDHEN, SYDVKM. The CDR3 region is CASSSLSYEQYF. The DNA of the CDR3 is TGTGCCAGCAGTTCGCTCAGCTACGAGCAGTACTTC. The whole variable domain, filled in from reference TRBV28 and TRBJ2-7, reads DVKVTQSSRYLVKRTGEKVFLECVQDMDHENMFWYRQDPGLGLRLIYFSYDVKMKEKGDIPEGYSVSREKKERFSLILESASTNQTSMYLCASSSLSYEQYFGPGTRLTVT.

V is TRBV30 and J is TRBJ2-1, with 10 bases fitting TRBD2. With 8 bases clipped from V and 8 bases from J, the junction kept 12 bases outside the gene matches. The CDR3 is 14 amino acids. The germline V gene encodes CDR1 GTSNPN and CDR2 SVGIG (reference sequence). CDR3 region: CAASGSRWVDEQFF. The CDR3 region has the DNA TGTGCCGCTAGCGGGAGTCGGTGGGTCGATGAGCAGTTCTTC.

In its sample, this clone was seen a few times. The gene calls are TRBV5-1 and TRBJ2-1; D unresolved. Trimming removed 2 bases at V and 9 bases at J, with 12 bases between. The CDR3 runs to 13 residues. The germline V gene has CDR1 SGHRS and CDR2 YFSETQ. The CDR3 nucleotides are TGCGCCAGCAGCTTAGACAACCTTCCTGAGCAGTTCTTC. This translates into CASSLDNLPEQFF. Drawing the rest from reference TRBV5-1 and TRBJ2-1, the complete variable domain is KAGVTQTPRYLIKTRGQQVTLSCSPISGHRSVSWYQQTPGQGLQFLFEYFSETQRNKGNFPGRFSGRQFSNSRSEMNVSTLELGDSALYLCASSLDNLPEQFFGPGTRLTVL.

In DNA form, the CDR3 reads TGTGCCAGCAGCTTAGGAGGGCCGGGCTACACCTTC. It specifies CASSLGGPGYTF. V is TRBV7-9 and J is TRBJ1-2; D is unresolved. The V gene's germline CDR1 is SEHNR and CDR2 FQNEAQ (reference sequence). V was trimmed by 1 base and J by 8 bases, leaving 8 bases between them. The CDR3 runs to 12 residues.